These 10 T cell receptor beta chains share one sample of origin, sequenced in a study of control samples from healthy donors and cancer patients. Some clones are missing from TCRdb's copy, which holds only in-frame ones; the method was immunoSEQ multiplex PCR. Of approximately 90,000 clones in the sample, around 85% were seen once. Sample: PBMCs. The receptor source for this set is a man aged 65 to 85 with lung cancer.

As regards this clone: Distinct nucleotide sequences in the sample also encode this CDR3. The gene calls are TRBV5-6 and TRBJ2-3; 9 nucleotides agree with TRBD2. CDR3 length: 15 residues. Germline CDR1 and CDR2: SGHDT and YYEEEE. V lost 1 base, J lost 3 bases, and 3 bases stayed unmatched. In nucleotides, the CDR3 is TGTGCCAGCAGCTTGCGTAGCGGGGGAACAGATACGCAGTATTTT. The encoded protein is CASSLRSGGTDTQYF.

This rearrangement joins TRBV6-5 to TRBJ2-2; D perhaps matches TRBD1 (5 bases). The CDR3 has 14 amino acids. CDR1 and CDR2 (germline): MNHEY, SVGAGI. Trimming removed 6 bases at V and 4 bases at J, with 12 bases between. As DNA, the CDR3 is TGTGCCAGCAGCCGTGAAGGGGCCACCGGGGAGCTGTTTTTT. Its protein is CASSREGATGELFF.

The table lists this clone with a count of one. V and J are TRBV7-8 and TRBJ1-5; D ambiguous. CDR3 length: 13 amino acids. Germline CDR1 SGHVS, CDR2 FQNEAQ. V shed 5 bases and J shed 3 bases, with 8 bases lying between them. CDR3 DNA: TGTGCCAGCAGCCGGCAGAACAATCAGCCCCAGCATTTT. Protein: CASSRQNNQPQHF. Full variable domain (rest looked up from reference TRBV7-8 and TRBJ1-5): GAGVSQSPRYKVAKRGQDVALRCDPISGHVSLFWYQQALGQGPEFLTYFQNEAQLDKSGLPSDRFFAERPEGSVSTLKIQRTQQEDSAVYLCASSRQNNQPQHFGDGTRLSIL.

This chain links TRBV6-5 with TRBJ1-2, with D perhaps TRBD1 (5 bases). Germline values: CDR1 MNHEY, CDR2 SVGAGI. The CDR3 runs to 12 residues. V shed 4 bases and J shed 8 bases, with 11 bases lying between them. Here the CDR3 DNA reads TGTGCCAGCAGTTCGACCAGGGCAGGCTACACCTTC. Its protein product is CASSSTRAGYTF.

This rearrangement joins TRBV5-1 to TRBJ1-2; no clear D. Trimming left V 0 bases short and J 4 bases short, with 10 bases between. The CDR3 sequence is 14 residues long. CDR1 is SGHRS and CDR2 is YFSETQ in the germline V gene. The CDR3 sequence is CASSLASEAYGYTF. The CDR3 DNA reads as TGCGCCAGCAGCTTGGCTTCTGAAGCCTATGGCTACACCTTC.

The chain has TRBV7-3 and TRBJ2-3; D is possibly TRBD2 (6 bases). This CDR3 is built from 15 residues. Germline lookup yields CDR1 SGHTA and CDR2 FQGTGA. Trimming left V 1 base short and J 1 base short, with 9 bases between. CDR3 DNA: TGTGCCAGCAGCTTAAATGTAGCGGGCACAGATACGCAGTATTTT. Translation: CASSLNVAGTDTQYF.

The rearrangement uses TRBV12-3 or TRBV12-4 and TRBJ2-1; weak D call: TRBD2 (5 bases). This CDR3 has 12 amino acids. V was clipped by 6 bases and J by 6 bases, with 9 bases between them. The CDR3 DNA reads TGTGCCAGCAGAGGACTCATCAATGAGCAGTTCTTC. Its protein is CASRGLINEQFF.

The chain carries TRBV18 and TRBJ1-2; D might be TRBD1 (6 bases). This CDR3 region has 15 residues. Trimming stripped 0 bases from V and 0 bases from J, with 8 bases between. The germline V gene has CDR1 KGHSH and CDR2 LQKENI. CDR3 amino acids: CASSPPDRPNYGYTF. The CDR3 DNA sequence: TGTGCCAGCTCACCACCGGACAGACCTAACTATGGCTACACCTTC.

The rearrangement links TRBV10-3 to TRBJ2-2; no clear D. The CDR3 has 15 amino acids. V was cut by 3 bases and J by 2 bases, with 10 bases left in between. From germline, CDR1 is ENHRY and CDR2 SYGVKD. The CDR3 region is CAISDRTDNTGELFF. The DNA for the CDR3 is TGTGCCATCAGTGATCGAACAGATAACACCGGGGAGCTGTTTTTT.

This clone was detected only once. CDR3 residues: CATSGSQGSESNQPQHF. The CDR3 region has the DNA TGTGCCACCAGTGGCTCACAGGGGAGCGAGAGCAATCAGCCCCAGCATTTT. V usage is TRBV24-1 and J usage is TRBJ1-5; 7 nucleotides line up with TRBD1. V trimming: 5 bases; J trimming: 1 base; junction bases outside the gene matches: 10. This CDR3 spans 17 amino acids. Per germline, CDR1 KGHDR and CDR2 SFDVKD.